These 27 T cell receptor beta chains were sequenced from one sample in a study of OX40 agonist ivuxolimab in advanced cancers. Assay: immunoSEQ multiplex PCR; the TCRdb copy retains only in-frame clones and omits some. The repertoire holds around 79,000 clones, with around 90% as singletons. Here the sequenced sample was CD4+ or CD8+ T cells sorted from blood, taken in a trial of the OX40 agonist ivuxolimab. All receptors derive from an adult with an advanced solid tumor such as melanoma, head and neck, liver or kidney cancer.

This clone was observed a handful of times. The chain has TRBV2 and TRBJ2-3, with a possible D match to TRBD1 (6 bases). Trimming stripped 6 bases from V and 4 bases from J, with 17 bases between. The germline CDR1 and CDR2 sequences are SNHLY and FYNNEI. This CDR3 is 15 amino acids long. In DNA, the CDR3 is TGTGCCAGCAGGGGAACAGGGTGGTTTTCAGATACGCAGTATTTT. This codes for CASRGTGWFSDTQYF.

The chain employs TRBV29-1 and TRBJ1-1, with D uncertain. This CDR3 region has 14 residues. V gave up 1 base and J gave up 8 bases, with 17 bases separating them. Germline loops: CDR1 SQVTM, CDR2 ANQGSEA. CDR3 bases: TGCAGCGTTGAAGTTTCGCGGGTAACAAGCGAAGCTTTCTTT. It specifies CSVEVSRVTSEAFF.

The V call is TRBV7-2, the J call TRBJ1-2, with TRBD1 matching over 7 bases. After removal of 1 base from V and 7 bases from J, the junction contained 15 bases not matched to a gene. From germline, CDR1 is SGHTA and CDR2 FQGNSA. The CDR3 extends over 17 amino acids. This CDR3 is CASSLVFLYRGSGGYTF. As DNA, the CDR3 is TGTGCCAGCAGCTTAGTGTTCCTTTACAGGGGAAGTGGTGGCTACACCTTC.

The V and J genes are TRBV6-1 and TRBJ1-3, with D tentatively TRBD1 (5 bases). Trimming stripped 8 bases from V and 0 bases from J, with 5 bases between. CDR3 length: 12 residues. The germline CDR1 and CDR2 sequences are MNHNS and SASEGT. CDR3 in amino acids: CASGGSGNTIYF. In nucleotides, the CDR3 is TGTGCCAGCGGGGGCTCTGGAAACACCATATATTTT.

The genes are TRBV2 and TRBJ1-2; the D is unclear. This CDR3 contains 14 residues. The germline CDR1 and CDR2 sequences are SNHLY and FYNNEI. V was shortened by 6 bases and J by 1 base, with 12 bases between the two germline ends. CDR3 amino acids: CASSAKGLNYGYTF. The CDR3 DNA follows: TGTGCCAGCAGCGCGAAGGGCCTTAACTATGGCTACACCTTC.

The chain has TRBV5-4 and TRBJ1-2, with a tentative D call TRBD1 (5 bases). The CDR3 sequence is 12 residues long. Germline V lookup: CDR1 SGHNT, CDR2 YYREEE (reference sequence). The V end was cut by 4 bases, the J end by 1 base, with 5 bases between. This CDR3 reads CASSDSNYGYTF. DNA of the CDR3: TGTGCCAGCAGCGACAGTAACTATGGCTACACCTTC.

This sequence joins TRBV27 and TRBJ2-1; D tentatively reads TRBD1 or TRBD2 (5 bases each). The CDR3 sequence is 16 residues long. The V gene's germline CDR1 is MNHEY and CDR2 SMNVEV (reference sequence). The germline V and J ends were trimmed by 2 bases and 7 bases, with 18 bases remaining between them. The CDR3 DNA reads as TGTGCCAGCAGTTTAAACGGGGCGCAACTAATGAATGAGCAGTTCTTC. This gives the protein CASSLNGAQLMNEQFF.

The chain carries TRBV5-1 and TRBJ2-7, with D possibly being TRBD1 (6 bases). V was clipped by 3 bases and J by 1 base, with 11 bases between them. The germline gives CDR1 SGHRS, CDR2 YFSETQ. The CDR3 has 14 residues. CDR3 coding DNA: TGCGCCAGCAGCTCTGAGACAGGATCCTACGAGCAGTACTTC. This codes for CASSSETGSYEQYF.

The gene calls are TRBV5-7 and TRBJ1-2, with 11 bases identical to TRBD1. TRBV5-7 is an ORF; its function is uncertain. This CDR3 region has 15 residues. The V and J ends lost 3 bases and 6 bases, in that order; junction bases with no gene match: 7. CDR3 in DNA: TGTGCCAGCAGCTCGAGCTGGGACAGGGGGAATGGCTACACCTTC. This gives the protein CASSSSWDRGNGYTF.

A single count supports this clone. The rearrangement uses TRBV21-1 and TRBJ2-5; TRBD2, the table's D call, was not compared with the DNA. TRBV21-1 is recorded as a pseudogene. This CDR3 has 16 amino acids. The CDR3 region is CASTSTSGRNKETQYF. The CDR3 coding sequence is TGTGCCAGCACCTCGACTAGCGGGAGAAATAAAGAGACCCAGTACTTC.

The sample holds a few counts of this clone. The V call is TRBV30, the J call TRBJ1-1; 7 nucleotides align to TRBD1. The CDR3 contains 13 residues. The J segment lost 1 base and the V segment lost 2 bases, leaving 1 base of the junction unmatched. In germline, CDR1 is GTSNPN, CDR2 SVGIG (reference sequence). CDR3 in amino acids: CAWSRQGNTEAFF. The CDR3 region has the DNA TGTGCCTGGAGTCGACAGGGGAACACTGAAGCTTTCTTT.

The chain is built from TRBV9 and TRBJ2-7; the match to TRBD1 covers 7 bases. Germline trimming cut 3 bases from V and 5 bases from J; bases unmatched to any gene: 8. The germline CDR1 and CDR2 sequences are SGDLS and YYNGEE. CDR3 size: 14 residues. The DNA of the CDR3 is TGTGCCAGCAGCGAGACAGGGAGTGGAGACGAGCAGTACTTC. It is translated as CASSETGSGDEQYF.

The rearrangement uses TRBV29-1 and TRBJ2-1, with a tentative D call TRBD1 (6 bases). This CDR3 region has 15 residues. From germline, CDR1 is SQVTM and CDR2 ANQGSEA. Deletions cut 4 bases from V and 7 bases from J, with 20 bases between. The CDR3 nucleotides are TGCAGCGTTGGGCGTGGGGGCGCAAGTAGGAATGAGCAGTTCTTC. Translating it yields CSVGRGGASRNEQFF.

This clone was seen only a few times. The chain has TRBV6-6 and TRBJ2-7, with D hard to call. CDR3 length: 11 residues. CDR1 is MNHNY, CDR2 SVGAGI, per germline (reference sequence). V was pared by 7 bases and J by 3 bases, with 7 bases between. This CDR3 reads CASTNYYEQYF. The CDR3 region has the DNA TGTGCCAGCACCAACTACTACGAGCAGTACTTC.

The chain links TRBV7-9 to TRBJ1-2, with 11 positions matching TRBD1. The length of the CDR3 is 14 residues. J lost 8 bases, V lost 5 bases, and 7 bases had no gene match. CDR1 SEHNR and CDR2 FQNEAQ come from the germline V gene (reference sequence). The CDR3 loop is CASSRGTGGRGYTF. The CDR3 DNA is TGTGCCAGCAGCCGTGGGACAGGGGGAAGGGGCTACACCTTC.

V and J are TRBV11-2 and TRBJ2-7, with 8 bases matching TRBD2. V was clipped by 5 bases and J by 2 bases; unmatched bases: 5. Germline loops: CDR1 SGHAT, CDR2 FQNNGV. The CDR3 loop spans 14 amino acids. The DNA for the CDR3 is TGTGCCAGCAGCACCCGGGGGGGTCCCTACGAGCAGTACTTC. This encodes CASSTRGGPYEQYF.

The chain's CDR3 is CSGGLGDYNEQFF. The CDR3 DNA reads TGCAGCGGCGGACTAGGGGACTACAATGAGCAGTTCTTC. The chain couples TRBV29-1 to TRBJ2-1; 7 positions match TRBD2. Unmatched junction bases numbered 6, after V lost 7 bases and J lost 3 bases. Germline V CDR1 and CDR2: SQVTM, ANQGSEA. The CDR3 is 13 amino acids.

The V call is TRBV14, the J call TRBJ1-3, with D uncertain. Per germline, CDR1 SGHDN and CDR2 FVKESK. This CDR3 has 14 residues. Trimming stripped 2 bases from V and 8 bases from J, with 13 bases between. The CDR3 DNA reads TGTGCCAGCAGCCAAAGTTCTTGGAGGGACACCATATATTTT. Amino acid sequence: CASSQSSWRDTIYF.

This chain links TRBV20-1 with TRBJ1-4; no reliable D call. Per germline, CDR1 DFQATT and CDR2 SNEGSKA (reference sequence). The CDR3 has 10 residues. V was pared by 6 bases and J by 10 bases, with 9 bases between. Here the CDR3 reads CSASTRKLFF. CDR3 bases: TGCAGTGCCTCCACAAGAAAACTGTTTTTT.

This chain joins TRBV5-1 and TRBJ2-3; perhaps TRBD2 as D (6 bases). Germline V gene sequence: CDR1 SGHRS, CDR2 YFSETQ. V was shortened by 2 bases and J by 1 base, with 11 bases between the two germline ends. This CDR3 is 15 amino acids long. The CDR3 region is CASSFGEAGTDTQYF. CDR3 bases: TGCGCCAGCAGCTTCGGGGAGGCTGGCACAGATACGCAGTATTTT.

The gene calls are TRBV7-6 and TRBJ2-6; D gene uncertain. Germline V gene data show CDR1 as SGHVS and CDR2 as FNYEAQ. Trimming took off 3 bases at V and 4 bases at J, with 4 bases between the two ends. The CDR3 sequence is 13 residues long. The CDR3 region is CASSLYGANVLTF. CDR3 sequence (DNA): TGTGCCAGCAGCTTGTACGGGGCCAACGTCCTGACTTTC. Full variable domain (remainder filled in from reference TRBV7-6 and TRBJ2-6): GAGVSQSPRYKVTKRGQDVALRCDPISGHVSLYWYRQALGQGPEFLTYFNYEAQQDKSGLPNDRFSAERPEGSISTLTIQRTEQRDSAMYRCASSLYGANVLTFGAGSRLTVL.

The rearrangement joins TRBV18 to TRBJ2-3, with TRBD1 as a possible D gene (5 bases). V lost 6 bases, J lost 0 bases, and 10 bases lay in between. Per germline, CDR1 KGHSH and CDR2 LQKENI. The length of the CDR3 is 14 residues. The CDR3 nucleotides read TGTGCCAGCTCGTCCCGACAGAGCACAGATACGCAGTATTTT. Translated: CASSSRQSTDTQYF.

This chain links TRBV18 with TRBJ2-7, with 11 bases matching TRBD1. Germline CDR1 reads KGHSH; CDR2 reads LQKENI. V gave up 5 bases and J gave up 3 bases; unmatched junction bases: 3. The CDR3 totals 14 residues. CDR3 bases: TGTGCCAGCTCAACCGGGACAGGGGGCTACGAGCAGTACTTC. This codes for CASSTGTGGYEQYF.

The CDR3 bases are TGCGCCAGCAGCTTCGGACAGGGTTCTAACGAGCAGTACTTC. It yields the protein CASSFGQGSNEQYF. This chain joins TRBV5-1 and TRBJ2-7, with TRBD1 matching 8 bases. Per the germline V gene, CDR1 is SGHRS and CDR2 is YFSETQ. The V and J ends lost 2 bases and 5 bases, in that order; junction bases with no gene match: 6. This CDR3 region has 14 residues.

V gene TRBV6-4 combines with J gene TRBJ2-7; 9 bases agree with TRBD2. CDR3 length: 15 amino acids. Germline CDR1 and CDR2: MRHNA and SNTAGT. V gave up 6 bases and J gave up 4 bases; unmatched junction bases: 10. CDR3 sequence (DNA): TGTGCCAGCAGGACCCCCGGCGGGAGGGTTTACGAGCAGTACTTC. It encodes CASRTPGGRVYEQYF.

This clone was recorded a few times. The chain is built from TRBV30 and TRBJ1-5; 9 bases match TRBD1. Trimming took 3 bases from V and 6 from J; bases not matched to a gene: 6. The germline V gene encodes CDR1 GTSNPN and CDR2 SVGIG (reference sequence). The CDR3 spans 14 residues. CDR3 sequence (DNA): TGTGCCTGGAGGGGGACAGGGCGAAGTCAGCCCCAGCATTTT. As protein: CAWRGTGRSQPQHF.

The CDR3 region has the DNA TGCGCCAGCAGCCGGACAGGGGCGGGAGATACGCAGTATTTT. This translates into CASSRTGAGDTQYF. The chain links TRBV5-1 to TRBJ2-3; TRBD1 matches 9 bases. Germline values: CDR1 SGHRS, CDR2 YFSETQ. This CDR3 region has 14 residues. The V gene end was trimmed by 4 bases and the J gene end by 5 bases; junction bases not matched to a gene: 5.